This T cell receptor beta chain was recorded in a study of control samples from healthy donors and cancer patients. Using immunoSEQ multiplex PCR, the repertoire was profiled, and TCRdb retains in-frame clones only, with some absent. The repertoire has 20,000 to 30,000 clones, approximately 90% of them found once; the top ten carry around an eighth. The CDR3 is 15 amino acids. The germline CDR1 and CDR2 sequences are LNHNV and YYDKDF (reference sequence). The V segment lost 5 bases and the J segment 8 bases; nucleotides outside the gene matches: 11. V is TRBV15 and J is TRBJ1-4; 7 positions agree with TRBD1. The source is a man aged 50-60 years with lung cancer. Sequencing used PBMCs. The CDR3 here is CATSPSGGVLEKLFF. DNA for the CDR3: TGTGCCACCAGCCCATCAGGGGGGGTACTCGAAAAACTGTTTTTT.